Below, 13 T cell receptor beta chains from the same sample are listed, as sequenced in a study of T cell responses to AZD1222 COVID-19 vaccine. Sequencing was performed with immunoSEQ multiplex PCR; in TCRdb, only in-frame clones are kept and a portion is missing. The table has roughly 120,000 clones, roughly 90% seen once; the top ten hold 6.5% to 8.5%. The source material was peripheral blood, sampled on day 0 of AZD1222 vaccination. All receptors come from an adult in good health.

The gene calls are TRBV5-4 and TRBJ1-2, with D maybe TRBD1 (5 bases). The CDR3 length is 13 residues. Trimming left V 4 bases short and J 9 bases short, with 16 bases between. Germline CDR1 and CDR2: SGHNT and YYREEE (reference sequence). CDR3 loop: CASSPSGPGRYTF. CDR3 nucleotide sequence: TGTGCCAGCAGCCCGAGCGGACCGGGGCGCTACACCTTC.

V is TRBV5-4 and J is TRBJ2-1; 9 bases line up with TRBD2. The CDR3 runs 16 residues. V gave up 0 bases and J gave up 7 bases; unmatched junction bases: 8. Germline CDR1 is SGHNT and CDR2 is YYREEE (reference sequence). CDR3 DNA sequence: TGTGCCAGCAGCTTGGGGGGCGGGGGGGGAGCGAATGAGCAGTTCTTC. Amino acid sequence: CASSLGGGGGANEQFF.

This clone has just one count. The V call is TRBV6-5, the J call TRBJ1-6, with unresolved D. Trimming removed 9 bases from V and 10 bases from J, with 19 bases in between. Germline assignment: CDR1 MNHEY and CDR2 SVGAGI. This CDR3 has 14 residues. CDR3 bases: TGTGCCAGTTGGGTAATCGGGTCGGGATCACCCCTCCACTTT. Translation: CASWVIGSGSPLHF.

The J gene is TRBJ1-6, the V gene TRBV5-6, with D tentatively TRBD1 (6 bases). Germline loops: CDR1 SGHDT, CDR2 YYEEEE. The CDR3 spans 14 residues. Trimming cost V 2 bases and J 4 bases, with 7 bases left between them. CDR3 loop: CASSLGGYNSPLHF. The CDR3 DNA reads as TGTGCCAGCAGCTTAGGGGGATATAATTCACCCCTCCACTTT.

The rearrangement joins TRBV4-1 to TRBJ2-5, with D perhaps matching TRBD2 (6 bases). Trimming cost V 4 bases and J 5 bases, with 14 bases left between them. The CDR3 length is 14 residues. Germline V lookup: CDR1 MGHRA, CDR2 YSYEKL. CDR3 bases: TGCGCCAGCAGCCGGACTCCCCGGGGGGAGACCCAGTACTTC. Encoded protein: CASSRTPRGETQYF.

This clone was recorded a few times. This chain links TRBV2 with TRBJ1-1, with a possible D match to TRBD1 (6 bases). The CDR3 runs to 13 residues. Germline lookup yields CDR1 SNHLY and CDR2 FYNNEI. Trimming shortened V by 11 bases and J by 0 bases, and 13 bases separated the two germline ends. The chain's CDR3 is CACRGDMNTEAFF. The DNA for the CDR3 is TGTGCCTGCCGTGGGGACATGAACACTGAAGCTTTCTTT.

This chain uses TRBV6-6 with TRBJ2-3, with TRBD2 matching over 11 bases. Per germline, CDR1 MNHNY and CDR2 SVGAGI (reference sequence). J lost 2 bases, V lost 5 bases, and 6 bases had no gene match. CDR3 length equals 16 residues. CDR3 DNA: TGTGCCAGCAGTACTCGACTAGCGGGGTCCACAGATACGCAGTATTTT. Translated, it gives CASSTRLAGSTDTQYF.

The V call is TRBV5-6, the J call TRBJ2-3; no firm D call. Deletions cut 4 bases from V and 6 bases from J, with 6 bases between. This CDR3 contains 11 residues. From germline, CDR1 is SGHDT and CDR2 YYEEEE. The CDR3: CASSLSDTQYF. As DNA, the CDR3 is TGTGCCAGCAGCCTTTCGGATACGCAGTATTTT.

The chain is built from TRBV9 and TRBJ1-3; tentatively, D is TRBD1 (6 bases). V was pared by 0 bases and J by 4 bases, with 11 bases between. Looked up from germline, CDR1 is SGDLS and CDR2 is YYNGEE. The length of the CDR3 is 15 residues. The DNA for the CDR3 is TGTGCCAGCAGCGTAGCGGGGGGGCAGGGAAACACCATATATTTT. Amino acid sequence: CASSVAGGQGNTIYF.

The chain joins TRBV7-8 to TRBJ1-1; D possibly corresponds to TRBD1 (6 bases). The CDR3 length is 16 residues. CDR1 and CDR2 (germline): SGHVS, FQNEAQ. Trimming removed 5 bases at V and 4 bases at J, with 20 bases between. The CDR3 sequence: CASSRAGGTLPTEAFF. The CDR3 coding sequence is TGTGCCAGCAGCCGGGCGGGGGGCACACTCCCCACTGAAGCTTTCTTT. Drawing the rest from reference TRBV7-8 and TRBJ1-1, the complete variable domain is GAGVSQSPRYKVAKRGQDVALRCDPISGHVSLFWYQQALGQGPEFLTYFQNEAQLDKSGLPSDRFFAERPEGSVSTLKIQRTQQEDSAVYLCASSRAGGTLPTEAFFGQGTRLTVV.

This chain connects TRBV5-5 to TRBJ1-2; D remains unclear. Germline CDR1 is SGHKS and CDR2 is YYEKEE (reference sequence). V was trimmed by 0 bases and J by 4 bases, leaving 7 bases between them. The CDR3 runs to 13 residues. CDR3 residues: CASSLESIYGYTF. The CDR3 nucleotides are TGTGCCAGCAGCTTGGAGTCCATCTATGGCTACACCTTC. The full variable domain, its missing parts supplied by reference TRBV5-5 and TRBJ1-2, is DAGVTQSPTHLIKTRGQQVTLRCSPISGHKSVSWYQQVLGQGPQFIFQYYEKEERGRGNFPDRFSARQFPNYSSELNVNALLLGDSALYLCASSLESIYGYTFGSGTRLTVV.

The chain is built from TRBV9 and TRBJ2-1, with D possibly TRBD2 on 6 matching bases. The CDR3 loop spans 13 amino acids. Trimming stripped 3 bases from V and 10 bases from J, with 14 bases between. Looked up from germline, CDR1 is SGDLS and CDR2 is YYNGEE. The CDR3 DNA reads as TGTGCCAGCAGCGCTCTCCTCGCGGGGGAGCAGTTCTTC. Translated, it gives CASSALLAGEQFF.

As to this clone: This same CDR3 is encoded by further DNA sequences in the sample. The gene calls are TRBV12-3 or TRBV12-4 and TRBJ1-1; D is possibly TRBD1 (5 bases). This CDR3 comprises 13 residues. V was cut by 3 bases and J by 1 base, with 6 bases left in between. The CDR3 nucleotides read TGTGCCAGCAGTTTGGGGGGGAACACTGAAGCTTTCTTT. Its protein product is CASSLGGNTEAFF.